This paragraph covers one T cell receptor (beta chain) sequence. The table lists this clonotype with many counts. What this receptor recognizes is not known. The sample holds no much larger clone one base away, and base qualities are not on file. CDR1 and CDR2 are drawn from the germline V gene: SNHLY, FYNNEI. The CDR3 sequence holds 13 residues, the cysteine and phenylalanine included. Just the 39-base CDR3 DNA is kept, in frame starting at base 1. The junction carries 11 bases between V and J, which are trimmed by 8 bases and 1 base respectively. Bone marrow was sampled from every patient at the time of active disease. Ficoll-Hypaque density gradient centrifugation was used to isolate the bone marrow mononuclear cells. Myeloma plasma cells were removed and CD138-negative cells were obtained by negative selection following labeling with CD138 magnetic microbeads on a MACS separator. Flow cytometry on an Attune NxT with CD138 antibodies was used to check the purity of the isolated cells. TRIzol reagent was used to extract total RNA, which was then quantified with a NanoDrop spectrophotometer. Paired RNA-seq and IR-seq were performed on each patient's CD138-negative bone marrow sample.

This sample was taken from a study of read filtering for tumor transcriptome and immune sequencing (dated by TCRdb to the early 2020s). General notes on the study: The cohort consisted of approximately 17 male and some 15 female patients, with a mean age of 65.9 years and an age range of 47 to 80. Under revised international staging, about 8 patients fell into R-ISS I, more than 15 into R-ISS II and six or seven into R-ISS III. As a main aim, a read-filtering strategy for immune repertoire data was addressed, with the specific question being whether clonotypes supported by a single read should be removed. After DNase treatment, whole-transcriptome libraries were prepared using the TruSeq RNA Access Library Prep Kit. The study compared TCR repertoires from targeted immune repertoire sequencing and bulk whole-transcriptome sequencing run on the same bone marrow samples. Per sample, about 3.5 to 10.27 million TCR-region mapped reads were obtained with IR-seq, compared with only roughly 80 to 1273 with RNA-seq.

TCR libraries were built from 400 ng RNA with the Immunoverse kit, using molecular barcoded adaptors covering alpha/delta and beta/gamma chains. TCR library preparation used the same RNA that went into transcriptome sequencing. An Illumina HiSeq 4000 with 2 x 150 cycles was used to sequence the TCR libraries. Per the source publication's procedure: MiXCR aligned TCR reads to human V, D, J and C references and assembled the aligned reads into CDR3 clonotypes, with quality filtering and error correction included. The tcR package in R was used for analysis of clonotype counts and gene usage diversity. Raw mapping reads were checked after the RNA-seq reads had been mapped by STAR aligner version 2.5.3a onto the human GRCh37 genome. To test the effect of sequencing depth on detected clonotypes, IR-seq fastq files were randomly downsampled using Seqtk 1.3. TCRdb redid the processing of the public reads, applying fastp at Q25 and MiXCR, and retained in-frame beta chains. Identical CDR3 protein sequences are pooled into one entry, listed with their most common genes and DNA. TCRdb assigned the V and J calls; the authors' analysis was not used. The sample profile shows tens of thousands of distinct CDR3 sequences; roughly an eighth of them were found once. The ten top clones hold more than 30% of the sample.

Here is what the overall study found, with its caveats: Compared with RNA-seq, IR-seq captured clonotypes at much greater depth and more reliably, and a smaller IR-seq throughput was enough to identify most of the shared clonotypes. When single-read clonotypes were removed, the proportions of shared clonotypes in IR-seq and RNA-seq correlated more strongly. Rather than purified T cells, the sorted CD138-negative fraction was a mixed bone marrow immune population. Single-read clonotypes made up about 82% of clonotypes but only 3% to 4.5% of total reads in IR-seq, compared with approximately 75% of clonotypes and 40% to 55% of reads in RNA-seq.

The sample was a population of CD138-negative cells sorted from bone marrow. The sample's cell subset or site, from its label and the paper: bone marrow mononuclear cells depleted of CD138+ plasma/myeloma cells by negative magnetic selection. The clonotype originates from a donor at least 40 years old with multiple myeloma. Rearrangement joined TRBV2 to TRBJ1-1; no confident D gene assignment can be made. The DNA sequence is TGTGCCAGCGAGAGGAGCAGGAACACTGAAGCTTTCTTT. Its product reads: CASERSRNTEAFF.